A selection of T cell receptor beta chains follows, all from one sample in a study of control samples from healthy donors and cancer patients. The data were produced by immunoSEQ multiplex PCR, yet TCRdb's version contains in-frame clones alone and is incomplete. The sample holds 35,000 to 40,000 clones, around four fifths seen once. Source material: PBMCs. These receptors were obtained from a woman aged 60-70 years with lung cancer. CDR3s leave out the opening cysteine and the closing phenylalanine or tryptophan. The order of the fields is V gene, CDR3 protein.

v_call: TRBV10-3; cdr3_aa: AISESEGRRTGELF
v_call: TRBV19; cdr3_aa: ASSPPPGQATDTQY
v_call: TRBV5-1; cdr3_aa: ARPGKGTNTEAF
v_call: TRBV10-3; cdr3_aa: AIRFTGGTEAF
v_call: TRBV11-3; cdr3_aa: ASSLWAADTQY
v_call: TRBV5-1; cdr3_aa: ASSLSSGIAYEQY
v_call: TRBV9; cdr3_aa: ASSVGPGQGGVNEKLF
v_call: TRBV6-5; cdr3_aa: ASSYARADYGYT
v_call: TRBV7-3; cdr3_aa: ASSRQPDNSPLH
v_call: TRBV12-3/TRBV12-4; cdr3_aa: ASSLMDYYGYT
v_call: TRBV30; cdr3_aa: AWSAGEGIEKLF
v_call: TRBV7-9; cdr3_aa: ASSYPGQGRKETQY
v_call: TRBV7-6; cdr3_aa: ASSRHLGSGSEF
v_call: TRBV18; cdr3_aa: ASSPPSRGNTEAF